The 18 T cell receptor beta chains presented below share a single source sample, sequenced in a study of response to subunit inactivated influenza vaccine. From the RT-PCR reads, TCRdb called clonotypes with MiXCR, one entry per CDR3 protein. The top ten hold about 7.8% of the sample, which has more than 200,000 distinct CDR3 sequences, more than 9% seen once. Sample: non-naive T cells sorted from PBMCs, taken approximately 15 days before vaccination. The receptor set was obtained from a man aged 50-60 years who received an inactivated influenza vaccine.

There are a few counts of this clonotype. The rearrangement uses TRBV20-1 and TRBJ2-7; 8 positions match TRBD1. CDR3 length: 13 residues. V trimming: 6 bases; J trimming: 5 bases; junction bases outside the gene matches: 9. The V gene's germline CDR1 is DFQATT and CDR2 SNEGSKA (reference sequence). The CDR3 protein is CSALPTGAHEQYF. CDR3 DNA: TGCAGTGCCTTACCGACAGGGGCCCACGAGCAGTACTTC.

This clonotype was counted at least ten times. The chain has TRBV6-2 or TRBV6-3 and TRBJ2-3; D is unresolved. V was shortened by 6 bases and J by 6 bases, with 10 bases between the two germline ends. The CDR3 totals 12 residues. Germline lookup yields CDR1 MNHEY and CDR2 SVGEGT. CDR3: CASSSSRDTQYF. The CDR3 coding sequence is TGTGCCAGCAGCTCCTCAAGGGATACGCAGTATTTT.

This clonotype was seen only a few times. The chain couples TRBV15 to TRBJ2-7; tentative D call: TRBD2 (5 bases). Trimming took off 2 bases at V and 2 bases at J, with 13 bases between the two ends. This CDR3 contains 15 residues. Germline loops: CDR1 LNHNV, CDR2 YYDKDF (reference sequence). CDR3: CATSRSRRDTYEQYF. DNA of the CDR3: TGTGCCACCAGCAGATCCCGACGGGATACCTACGAGCAGTACTTC.

The V call is TRBV27, the J call TRBJ2-1; no reliable D call. The CDR3 has 15 amino acids. Trimming stripped 2 bases from V and 2 bases from J, with 10 bases between. Germline V CDR1 and CDR2: MNHEY, SMNVEV (reference sequence). CDR3 sequence (DNA): TGTGCCAGCAGTTTAGACTTTTCCCCCTACAATGAGCAGTTCTTC. This gives the protein CASSLDFSPYNEQFF.

This clonotype was observed many times. The chain combines TRBV10-3 with TRBJ1-2; D remains ambiguous. This CDR3 spans 12 amino acids. Per germline, CDR1 ENHRY and CDR2 SYGVKD. Trimming left V 3 bases short and J 8 bases short, with 10 bases between. Here the CDR3 reads CAISDPGWGYTF. CDR3 nucleotides: TGTGCCATCAGTGACCCGGGATGGGGCTACACCTTC.

The chain is built from TRBV6-2 or TRBV6-3 and TRBJ1-2; D possibly corresponds to TRBD1 (6 bases). Germline V CDR1 and CDR2: MNHEY, SVGEGT. V lost 5 bases, J lost 7 bases, and 14 bases lay in between. The CDR3 covers 13 residues. This chain's CDR3 is CASSPPPGAGYTF. The CDR3 DNA reads as TGTGCCAGCAGTCCGCCACCGGGGGCTGGCTACACCTTC.

V and J are TRBV6-1 and TRBJ1-5; a weak D match, TRBD1 (6 bases). Germline V gene lookup returns CDR1 MNHNS and CDR2 SASEGT. The CDR3 sequence is 18 residues long. V lost 6 bases, J lost 0 bases, and 21 bases lay in between. The CDR3 here is CASRERRTAAYSNQPQHF. The CDR3 DNA is TGTGCCAGCAGAGAACGTAGGACAGCGGCATATAGCAATCAGCCCCAGCATTTT.

This clonotype came up a few times. In nucleotides, the CDR3 is TGTGCCAGCAGCACAACTTTTACGCAGTATTTT. This codes for CASSTTFTQYF. The chain has TRBV11-2 and TRBJ2-3, with D uncertain. CDR3 length equals 11 residues. Germline lookup yields CDR1 SGHAT and CDR2 FQNNGV. Trimming cost V 5 bases and J 8 bases, with 8 bases left between them.

This clonotype was picked up a small number of times. V and J are TRBV2 and TRBJ2-1; 7 bases align to TRBD2. CDR3 length equals 15 residues. Germline V gene lookup returns CDR1 SNHLY and CDR2 FYNNEI. V shed 6 bases, J shed 7 bases, and the junction held 12 bases outside the gene matches. CDR3 protein: CASSALVGRANEQFF. In nucleotides, the CDR3 is TGTGCCAGCAGCGCCCTCGTGGGGAGGGCGAATGAGCAGTTCTTC. Drawing the rest from reference TRBV2 and TRBJ2-1, the complete variable domain is EPEVTQTPSHQVTQMGQEVILRCVPISNHLYFYWYRQILGQKVEFLVSFYNNEISEKSEIFDDQFSVERPDGSNFTLKIRSTKLEDSAMYFCASSALVGRANEQFFGPGTRLTVL.

V is TRBV5-4 and J is TRBJ2-7; 9 bases are shared with TRBD2. Germline CDR1 is SGHNT and CDR2 is YYREEE (reference sequence). V was pared by 4 bases and J by 3 bases, with 8 bases of the junction left unmatched. The CDR3 has 15 residues. For the CDR3, the DNA is TGTGCCAGCAGCAGATCGGGACTAGCCTACTACGAGCAGTACTTC. Translating gives CASSRSGLAYYEQYF.

A few counts support this clonotype. The chain joins TRBV9 to TRBJ1-5; D is perhaps TRBD1 (6 bases). Trimming left V 4 bases short and J 4 bases short, with 15 bases between. This CDR3 has 15 residues. Looked up from germline, CDR1 is SGDLS and CDR2 is YYNGEE. This CDR3 reads CASSRKQGSNQPQHF. The DNA for the CDR3 is TGTGCCAGCAGCAGAAAACAGGGTTCAAATCAGCCCCAGCATTTT.

The rearrangement links TRBV4-2 to TRBJ2-1; D unclear. The CDR3 has 18 amino acids. V lost 0 bases, J lost 4 bases, and 19 bases lay in between. The germline V gene has CDR1 LGHNA and CDR2 YNFKEQ. The CDR3 protein is CASSQDRARTLLYNEQFF. The CDR3, as DNA: TGTGCCAGCAGCCAAGATCGCGCCAGAACCCTCCTATACAATGAGCAGTTCTTC.

This clonotype was observed a few times. V and J are TRBV4-3 and TRBJ2-5; 8 bases line up with TRBD1. The CDR3 runs 15 residues. J was trimmed by 5 bases and V by 0 bases; bases with no gene match: 5. From germline, CDR1 is LGHNA and CDR2 YSLEER. The CDR3 loop reads CASSQDRTGPETQYF. CDR3 coding DNA: TGCGCCAGCAGCCAAGATCGGACAGGGCCGGAGACCCAGTACTTC.

At least ten counts were recorded for this clonotype. The chain recombines TRBV12-3 or TRBV12-4 with TRBJ1-6; 7 bases are shared with TRBD1. The CDR3 contains 14 residues. The ends lost 2 bases at V and 8 bases at J; junction bases unmatched: 3. This chain's CDR3 is CASSLTGTDSPLHF. The CDR3 DNA reads TGTGCCAGCAGTTTAACCGGGACAGATTCACCCCTCCACTTT.

The sample holds many counts of this clonotype. The rearrangement links TRBV4-2 to TRBJ2-6; D is undetermined. CDR1 LGHNA and CDR2 YNFKEQ come from the germline V gene. Trimming took off 1 base at V and 0 bases at J, with 4 bases between the two ends. The CDR3 consists of 15 residues. The CDR3 coding sequence is TGTGCCAGCAGCCAAGTAACCTCTGGGGCCAACGTCCTGACTTTC. As protein: CASSQVTSGANVLTF.

Only a few counts were recorded for this clonotype. The gene calls are TRBV18 and TRBJ2-7; perhaps TRBD1 as D (5 bases). Germline V gene data show CDR1 as KGHSH and CDR2 as LQKENI. This CDR3 has 12 amino acids. V lost 7 bases and J 5 bases, leaving 12 bases between the germline ends. CDR3 region: CASFTGSHEQYF. The DNA for the CDR3 is TGTGCCAGCTTCACAGGTTCCCACGAGCAGTACTTC.

This clonotype was seen repeatedly, ten times or more. This sequence joins TRBV12-3 or TRBV12-4 and TRBJ1-5; D is unclear. CDR3 length equals 14 residues. The V gene lost 0 bases and the J gene lost 2 bases, with 5 bases spanning the gap. The CDR3, as DNA: TGTGCCAGCAGTTTAGCCCAGGGCAATCAGCCCCAGCATTTT. Its translation is CASSLAQGNQPQHF.

This clonotype came up many times. V usage is TRBV12-3 or TRBV12-4 and J usage is TRBJ2-2; TRBD2 aligns across 9 bases. The CDR3 loop spans 16 amino acids. V dropped 2 bases and J dropped 6; count of bases not matched to a gene: 7. This chain's CDR3 is CASSLSSGGPPGELFF. The DNA for the CDR3 is TGTGCCAGCAGTTTATCGAGCGGGGGGCCCCCCGGGGAGCTGTTTTTT.